This TCR beta chain is drawn from a study of cytomegalovirus exposure and HLA in healthy donors. Study-wide results and caveats: By a later analysis, the bulk of CMV-associated TCR beta chains appeared HLA-restricted.

The CDR3 runs 15 residues. The germline gives CDR1 MNHNS, CDR2 SASEGT. The V end was cut by 6 bases, the J end by 0 bases, with 11 bases between. 13 Jbeta primers and 60 Vbeta primers were used for the PCR. Original analysis: Per a later analysis, the number of unique TCR beta chains was approximately 80 million, of which some 10 million were shared. Produced via immunoSEQ multiplex PCR; TCRdb's table is partial and in-frame only. V, J and clone size reflect that table, while D and trimming were determined from the DNA. The repertoire includes approximately 120,000 clones, about four fifths of them detected once, and about 3.5% sits in the top ten. Worth noting for this clone: The antigen is unknown.

The rearrangement uses TRBV6-1 and TRBJ2-2, with a weak D call TRBD1 (5 bases). The TCR sequence derives from a woman in her thirties or forties in good health and CMV-seropositive. Sequencing was performed on PBMCs. The CDR3 DNA sequence: TGTGCCAGCAGGACAGATCTTTCGAACACCGGGGAGCTGTTTTTT. It yields the protein CASRTDLSNTGELFF.